The 20 T cell receptor beta chains below all came from one sample that was sequenced in a study of shared T cell receptors in the human thymus. Libraries were prepared by immunoSEQ multiplex PCR; TCRdb keeps only in-frame clonotypes and omits some of them. This repertoire shows 600,000 or so clones, approximately 89% found once; its top ten account for over 0.008%. These sequences were also reported in another study, on human thymus T cells.

The material sequenced was thymocytes. These receptors all come from a boy in the first two years of life with a congenital heart defect.

Only a few counts were recorded for this clone. The V and J genes are TRBV6-5 and TRBJ2-1, with D possibly matching TRBD2 (7 bases). Germline V gives CDR1 MNHEY, CDR2 SVGAGI. The CDR3 runs to 16 residues. V lost 3 bases and J lost 1, with 13 bases in between. CDR3 in amino acids: CASSYGGGRSYNEQFF. CDR3 coding DNA: TGTGCCAGCAGTTATGGGGGGGGGCGGTCCTACAATGAGCAGTTCTTC.

The genes are TRBV9 and TRBJ1-5; a possible D gene is TRBD1 (6 bases). Germline CDR1 is SGDLS and CDR2 is YYNGEE. Between the trimmed V and J ends, which lost 0 bases and 2 bases, there was a span of 6 bases. The CDR3 contains 14 residues. CDR3 in DNA: TGTGCCAGCAGCGTAGGACAGGGCAATCAGCCCCAGCATTTT. Its protein product is CASSVGQGNQPQHF.

The J gene is TRBJ1-1, the V gene TRBV9; D may be TRBD1 (5 bases). V was shortened by 0 bases and J by 0 bases, with 18 bases between the two germline ends. The CDR3 length is 18 residues. Germline lookup yields CDR1 SGDLS and CDR2 YYNGEE. Written as DNA, the CDR3 is TGTGCCAGCAGCGTAGGGTTCCCCATGGGGGGTATGAACACTGAAGCTTTCTTT. This translates into CASSVGFPMGGMNTEAFF.

The V call is TRBV4-1, the J call TRBJ1-2; 7 bases map to TRBD1. This CDR3 spans 14 amino acids. Germline lookup yields CDR1 MGHRA and CDR2 YSYEKL. J lost 3 bases, V lost 7 bases, and 8 bases had no gene match. The CDR3: CASTASGGHYGYTF. CDR3 sequence (DNA): TGCGCCAGCACCGCGTCAGGGGGACACTATGGCTACACCTTC.

The V call is TRBV18, the J call TRBJ2-7; 14 bases are shared with TRBD2. CDR3 length equals 15 residues. Germline trimming cut 3 bases from V and 7 bases from J; bases unmatched to any gene: 5. Germline V gene sequence: CDR1 KGHSH, CDR2 LQKENI. The CDR3 sequence: CASSPWTSGRKEQYF. For the CDR3, the DNA is TGTGCCAGCTCACCTTGGACTAGCGGGAGGAAGGAGCAGTACTTC.

J is TRBJ2-7 and V is TRBV5-1; 8 positions match TRBD2. Losses at the gene ends were 4 bases for V and 2 bases for J; bases not matched to a gene: 17. Germline CDR1 reads SGHRS; CDR2 reads YFSETQ. The CDR3 length is 18 residues. The CDR3 DNA reads TGCGCCAGCAGCCCCGGGCTAGCGGGCCATCCATCACCCTACGAGCAGTACTTC. Translating gives CASSPGLAGHPSPYEQYF.

For the CDR3, the DNA is TGTGCCAGCAGCGTTGGGACTAGCGGGAGTTACAATGAGCAGTTCTTC. It encodes CASSVGTSGSYNEQFF. The chain joins TRBV5-4 to TRBJ2-1; the match to TRBD2 covers 14 bases. Losses at the gene ends were 4 bases for V and 4 bases for J; bases not matched to a gene: 4. Germline V gene lookup returns CDR1 SGHNT and CDR2 YYREEE (reference sequence). The CDR3 is made up of 16 amino acids.

This chain connects TRBV15 to TRBJ1-5, with 8 bases aligning to TRBD1. The CDR3 has 16 amino acids. Germline V gene data show CDR1 as LNHNV and CDR2 as YYDKDF (reference sequence). The V and J ends lost 2 bases and 3 bases, in that order; junction bases with no gene match: 6. CDR3 DNA sequence: TGTGCCACCAGCAGAACGACAGGGGATTCCAATCAGCCCCAGCATTTT. This gives the protein CATSRTTGDSNQPQHF.

The rearrangement links TRBV5-1 to TRBJ2-2; 8 bases are a match to TRBD2. Germline values: CDR1 SGHRS, CDR2 YFSETQ. The CDR3 loop spans 16 amino acids. J was trimmed by 6 bases and V by 0 bases; bases with no gene match: 7. CDR3 DNA: TGCGCCAGCAGCTTGGATATAGCGGGGTATGCCGGGGAGCTGTTTTTT. Translation: CASSLDIAGYAGELFF.

This rearrangement joins TRBV18 to TRBJ2-1, with a weak D call TRBD2 (6 bases). Trimming took 6 bases from V and 3 from J, leaving 15 bases between them. There are 15 residues in the CDR3. Germline CDR1 reads KGHSH; CDR2 reads LQKENI. The CDR3 coding sequence is TGTGCCAGCTCTGGTCCGGGGGACGGCTACAATGAGCAGTTCTTC. Residues: CASSGPGDGYNEQFF. Full variable domain (remainder filled in from reference TRBV18 and TRBJ2-1): NAGVMQNPRHLVRRRGQEARLRCSPMKGHSHVYWYRQLPEEGLKFMVYLQKENIIDESGMPKERFSAEFPKEGPSILRIQQVVRGDSAAYFCASSGPGDGYNEQFFGPGTRLTVL.

Only a few counts were recorded for this clone. CDR3 DNA sequence: TGTGCCAGCAGTGACTCCTACAGGGAGAGCAATCAGCCCCAGCATTTT. This sequence encodes CASSDSYRESNQPQHF. The chain has TRBV11-2 and TRBJ1-5; D may be TRBD1 (6 bases). The CDR3 covers 16 residues. V lost 6 bases and J lost 1, with 16 bases in between. The germline V gene encodes CDR1 SGHAT and CDR2 FQNNGV.

The V call is TRBV4-3, the J call TRBJ2-3, with a weak D call TRBD2 (7 bases). There are 20 residues in the CDR3. Trimming cost V 0 bases and J 4 bases, with 26 bases left between them. Germline CDR1 reads LGHNA; CDR2 reads YSLEER. Written as DNA, the CDR3 is TGCGCCAGCAGCCAAGATTGGGGATGCAGGGGAGGGGACCCGGCAGATACGCAGTATTTT. Protein sequence: CASSQDWGCRGGDPADTQYF.

The chain is built from TRBV6-1 and TRBJ1-2; D is uncertain. The CDR3 has 15 amino acids. Germline assignment: CDR1 MNHNS and CDR2 SASEGT. V lost 2 bases to trimming and J lost 4 bases, with 14 bases between them. In DNA form, the CDR3 reads TGTGCCAGCAGTGAACGGGAGAAGTGGGGCTATGGCTACACCTTC. Translating it yields CASSEREKWGYGYTF.

For this clone: Other DNA sequences of this sample code for an identical CDR3. CDR3: CASSYTRTSESSYEQYF. In DNA form, the CDR3 reads TGTGCCAGCAGCTATACTAGAACTAGCGAGAGCTCCTACGAGCAGTACTTC. The chain has TRBV5-4 and TRBJ2-7, with TRBD2 identical over 7 bases. The V segment lost 3 bases and the J segment 0 bases; nucleotides outside the gene matches: 12. Germline-derived CDR1 and CDR2 are SGHNT and YYREEE (reference sequence). The CDR3 is 17 amino acids.

The V call is TRBV4-1, the J call TRBJ2-3; 10 positions match TRBD2. V trimming: 1 base; J trimming: 3 bases; junction bases outside the gene matches: 7. The germline V gene has CDR1 MGHRA and CDR2 YSYEKL. This CDR3 spans 17 amino acids. The CDR3 sequence: CASSQGLAGVGTDTQYF. As DNA, the CDR3 is TGCGCCAGCAGCCAAGGGCTAGCGGGAGTTGGAACAGATACGCAGTATTTT.

The rearrangement uses TRBV25-1 and TRBJ2-1; 10 bases match TRBD1. There are 14 residues in the CDR3. Germline CDR1 reads MGHDK; CDR2 reads SYGVNS. The V and J ends lost 3 bases and 8 bases, in that order; junction bases with no gene match: 4. CDR3: CASSDRQGADEQFF. As DNA, the CDR3 is TGTGCCAGCAGTGATCGACAGGGGGCGGATGAGCAGTTCTTC.

The chain recombines TRBV14 with TRBJ2-7; TRBD2 is a possible D gene (6 bases). Germline CDR1 reads SGHDN; CDR2 reads FVKESK. The V gene lost 3 bases and the J gene lost 3 bases, with 18 bases spanning the gap. The length of the CDR3 is 16 residues. The chain's CDR3 is CASSHEKEGDLYEQYF. DNA for the CDR3: TGTGCCAGCAGCCATGAAAAGGAGGGAGACCTCTACGAGCAGTACTTC.

The V and J genes are TRBV28 and TRBJ1-2, with 10 nucleotides matching TRBD1. This CDR3 has 16 residues. Germline V gene lookup returns CDR1 MDHEN and CDR2 SYDVKM. The V segment lost 4 bases and the J segment 5 bases; nucleotides outside the gene matches: 10. CDR3 amino acids: CASSSLGQGRFYGYTF. CDR3 sequence (DNA): TGTGCCAGCAGTTCTTTGGGACAGGGGAGGTTTTATGGCTACACCTTC.

This rearrangement joins TRBV7-2 to TRBJ1-5, with D perhaps TRBD1 (6 bases). V lost 6 bases and J lost 2, with 20 bases in between. Germline V gives CDR1 SGHTA, CDR2 FQGNSA. The CDR3 contains 17 residues. DNA of the CDR3: TGTGCCAGCAGTTCAGGGGCGGGGGGGATGCGCAATCAGCCCCAGCATTTT. Protein product: CASSSGAGGMRNQPQHF.

This clone appeared once. This rearrangement joins TRBV5-4 to TRBJ2-1, with 8 bases lining up with TRBD2. Germline V gene data show CDR1 as SGHNT and CDR2 as YYREEE (reference sequence). After removal of 4 bases from V and 10 bases from J, the junction contained 13 bases not matched to a gene. This CDR3 spans 15 amino acids. The CDR3 region is CASSPTGAGAGEQFF. CDR3 in DNA: TGTGCCAGCAGCCCCACCGGAGCGGGGGCTGGGGAGCAGTTCTTC.